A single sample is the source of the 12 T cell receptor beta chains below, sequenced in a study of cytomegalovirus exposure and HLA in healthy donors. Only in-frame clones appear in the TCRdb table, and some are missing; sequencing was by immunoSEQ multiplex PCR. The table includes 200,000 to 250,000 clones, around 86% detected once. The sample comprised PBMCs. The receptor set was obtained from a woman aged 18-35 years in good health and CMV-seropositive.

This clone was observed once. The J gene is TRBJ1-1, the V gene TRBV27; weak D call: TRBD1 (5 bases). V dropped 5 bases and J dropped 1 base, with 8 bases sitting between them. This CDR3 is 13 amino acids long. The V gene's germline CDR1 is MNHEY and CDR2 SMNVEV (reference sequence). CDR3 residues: CASSPTANTEAFF. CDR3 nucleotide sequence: TGTGCCAGCAGTCCGACAGCGAACACTGAAGCTTTCTTT.

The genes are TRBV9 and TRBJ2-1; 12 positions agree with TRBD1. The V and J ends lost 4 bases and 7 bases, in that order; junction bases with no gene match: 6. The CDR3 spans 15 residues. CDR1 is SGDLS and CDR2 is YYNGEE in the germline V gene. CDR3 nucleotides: TGTGCCAGCAGCCCTGGGGACAGGGGGCGGAATGAGCAGTTCTTC. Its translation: CASSPGDRGRNEQFF. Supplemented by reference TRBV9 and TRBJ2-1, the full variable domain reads DSGVTQTPKHLITATGQRVTLRCSPRSGDLSVYWYQQSLDQGLQFLIQYYNGEERAKGNILERFSAQQFPDLHSELNLSSLELGDSALYFCASSPGDRGRNEQFFGPGTRLTVL.

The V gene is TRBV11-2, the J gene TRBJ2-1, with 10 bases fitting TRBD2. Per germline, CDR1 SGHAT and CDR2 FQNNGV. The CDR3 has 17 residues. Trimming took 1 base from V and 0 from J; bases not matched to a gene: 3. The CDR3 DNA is TGTGCCAGCAGCTTAGGGACTAGCGGAAGCTCCTACAATGAGCAGTTCTTC. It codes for CASSLGTSGSSYNEQFF. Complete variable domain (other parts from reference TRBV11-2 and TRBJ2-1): EAGVAQSPRYKIIEKRQSVAFWCNPISGHATLYWYQQILGQGPKLLIQFQNNGVVDDSQLPKDRFSAERLKGVDSTLKIQPAKLEDSAVYLCASSLGTSGSSYNEQFFGPGTRLTVL.

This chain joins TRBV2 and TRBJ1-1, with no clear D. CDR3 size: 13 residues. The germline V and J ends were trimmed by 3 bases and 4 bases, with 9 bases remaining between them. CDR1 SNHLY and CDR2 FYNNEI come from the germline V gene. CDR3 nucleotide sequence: TGTGCCAGCAGTGAGCCTCGGAGCACTGAAGCTTTCTTT. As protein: CASSEPRSTEAFF.

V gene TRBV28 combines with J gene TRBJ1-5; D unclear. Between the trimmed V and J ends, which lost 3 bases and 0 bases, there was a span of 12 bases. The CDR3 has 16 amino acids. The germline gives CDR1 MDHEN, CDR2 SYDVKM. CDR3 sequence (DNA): TGTGCCAGCAGTTTCGGAGGAATTTATAGCAATCAGCCCCAGCATTTT. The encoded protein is CASSFGGIYSNQPQHF. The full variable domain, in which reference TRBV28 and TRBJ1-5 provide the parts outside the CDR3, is DVKVTQSSRYLVKRTGEKVFLECVQDMDHENMFWYRQDPGLGLRLIYFSYDVKMKEKGDIPEGYSVSREKKERFSLILESASTNQTSMYLCASSFGGIYSNQPQHFGDGTRLSIL.

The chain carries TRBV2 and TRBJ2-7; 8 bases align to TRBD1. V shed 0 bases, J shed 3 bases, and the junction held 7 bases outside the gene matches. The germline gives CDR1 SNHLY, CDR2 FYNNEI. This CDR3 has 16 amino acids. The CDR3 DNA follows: TGTGCCAGCAGTGAAGCGAGACAGGGGAGAATCTACGAGCAGTACTTC. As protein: CASSEARQGRIYEQYF.

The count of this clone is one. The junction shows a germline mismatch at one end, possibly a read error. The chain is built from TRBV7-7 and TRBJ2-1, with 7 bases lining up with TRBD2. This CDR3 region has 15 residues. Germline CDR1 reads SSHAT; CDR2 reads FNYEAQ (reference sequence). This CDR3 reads CASSLNSGRSNEQFF. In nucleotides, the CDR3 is TGTGCTAGCAGCTTAAATTCCGGGAGGAGCAATGAGCAGTTCTTC.

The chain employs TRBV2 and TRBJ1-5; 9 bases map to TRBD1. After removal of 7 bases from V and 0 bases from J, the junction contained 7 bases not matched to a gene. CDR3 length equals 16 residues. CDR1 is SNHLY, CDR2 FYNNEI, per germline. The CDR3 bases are TGTGCCAGCAAGACAGGGGGGCCCTATAGCAATCAGCCCCAGCATTTT. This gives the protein CASKTGGPYSNQPQHF.

For the CDR3, the DNA is TGCGCCAGCAGCCTTGAGGGACAGGGGGCAGATACGCAGTATTTT. It codes for CASSLEGQGADTQYF. The chain links TRBV4-1 to TRBJ2-3; TRBD1 matches 11 bases. The CDR3 length is 15 residues. Germline assignment: CDR1 MGHRA and CDR2 YSYEKL. Germline trimming cut 4 bases from V and 4 bases from J; bases unmatched to any gene: 4.

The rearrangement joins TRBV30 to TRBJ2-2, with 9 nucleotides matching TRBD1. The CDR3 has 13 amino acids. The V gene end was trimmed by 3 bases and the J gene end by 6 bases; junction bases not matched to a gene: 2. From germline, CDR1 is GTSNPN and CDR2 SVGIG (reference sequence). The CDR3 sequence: CAWRGTGPGELFF. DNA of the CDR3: TGTGCCTGGAGGGGGACAGGGCCCGGGGAGCTGTTTTTT.

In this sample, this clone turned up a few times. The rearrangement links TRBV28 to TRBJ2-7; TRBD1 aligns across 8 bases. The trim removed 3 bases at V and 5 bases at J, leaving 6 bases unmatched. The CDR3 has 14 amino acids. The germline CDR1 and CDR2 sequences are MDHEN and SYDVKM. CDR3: CASSFADRDHEQYF. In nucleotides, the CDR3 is TGTGCCAGCAGTTTTGCGGACAGGGACCACGAGCAGTACTTC.

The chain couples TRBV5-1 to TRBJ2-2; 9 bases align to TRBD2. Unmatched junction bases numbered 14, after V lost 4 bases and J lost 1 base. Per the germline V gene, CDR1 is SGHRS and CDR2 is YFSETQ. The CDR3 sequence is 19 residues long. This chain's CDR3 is CASSQRGGGGSKNTGELFF. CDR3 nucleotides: TGCGCCAGCAGCCAGCGTGGCGGGGGGGGCTCAAAGAACACCGGGGAGCTGTTTTTT.